The 29 T cell receptor beta chains listed next were all sequenced from one sample in a study of response to subunit inactivated influenza vaccine. TCRdb fed the RT-PCR reads into MiXCR, producing one record per CDR3 protein. The sample includes about 650,000 distinct CDR3 sequences, approximately 14% of them seen just once. Sequencing used PBMCs from blood, obtained about 11 days after vaccination. The receptors were gathered from a man in his fifties or sixties who received an inactivated influenza vaccine.

The chain has TRBV15 and TRBJ2-3, with 9 bases identical to TRBD2. This CDR3 region has 18 residues. V was clipped by 0 bases and J by 2 bases; unmatched bases: 9. Per the germline V gene, CDR1 is LNHNV and CDR2 is YYDKDF (reference sequence). CDR3 loop: CATSRDSFSGRSTDTQYF. Here the CDR3 DNA reads TGTGCCACCAGCAGAGACTCCTTTAGCGGGAGATCCACAGATACGCAGTATTTT.

V and J are TRBV30 and TRBJ1-5; no clear D. The germline CDR1 and CDR2 sequences are GTSNPN and SVGIG (reference sequence). The CDR3 contains 14 residues. Between the trimmed V and J ends, which lost 1 base and 3 bases, there was a span of 10 bases. In DNA, the CDR3 is TGTGCCTGGAGTGGCGGGCAAATCAATCAGCCCCAGCATTTT. Translation gives CAWSGGQINQPQHF.

Only a few counts were recorded for this clonotype. The chain couples TRBV27 to TRBJ2-5; 7 bases match TRBD1. This CDR3 is built from 14 residues. V shed 5 bases, J shed 5 bases, and the junction held 8 bases outside the gene matches. Germline V gene data show CDR1 as MNHEY and CDR2 as SMNVEV (reference sequence). The chain's CDR3 is CASSNHRGGETQYF. The CDR3 bases are TGTGCCAGCAGTAACCACAGGGGTGGGGAGACCCAGTACTTC.

This chain connects TRBV6-5 to TRBJ1-4; weak D call: TRBD1 (5 bases). The germline V and J ends were trimmed by 3 bases and 8 bases, with 16 bases remaining between them. Germline loops: CDR1 MNHEY, CDR2 SVGAGI. The CDR3 is made up of 15 amino acids. Here the CDR3 reads CASSYARRGGEKLFF. The CDR3 DNA reads as TGTGCCAGCAGTTATGCCCGGAGGGGAGGGGAAAAACTGTTTTTT.

This clonotype has at least ten counts. This chain joins TRBV29-1 and TRBJ2-7; D tentatively reads TRBD1 or TRBD2 (5 bases each). Per germline, CDR1 SQVTM and CDR2 ANQGSEA. The CDR3 is 12 residues long. Trimming took 6 bases from V and 5 from J, leaving 14 bases between them. In DNA, the CDR3 is TGCAGCGTCGCCCCGGGGCCCAACGAGCAGTACTTC. The encoded protein is CSVAPGPNEQYF.

This sequence joins TRBV10-3 and TRBJ2-3, with 7 nucleotides matching TRBD2. CDR1 is ENHRY, CDR2 SYGVKD, per germline. V shed 11 bases and J 3 bases; nucleotides not matched to a gene: 8. The CDR3 contains 13 residues. CDR3 DNA sequence: TGTGCCGGCCGGCAGCGGGAAACAGATACGCAGTATTTT. It translates to CAGRQRETDTQYF.

The chain links TRBV4-2 to TRBJ2-1; 13 bases are a match to TRBD2. This CDR3 comprises 15 residues. Germline loops: CDR1 LGHNA, CDR2 YNFKEQ. The ends lost 3 bases at V and 7 bases at J; junction bases unmatched: 3. The CDR3 protein is CASSHTSGRGNEQFF. As DNA, the CDR3 is TGTGCCAGCAGCCATACTAGCGGGAGGGGTAATGAGCAGTTCTTC.

This clonotype was recorded a few times. This chain joins TRBV7-9 and TRBJ2-7, with 7 bases that match TRBD1. Germline V CDR1 and CDR2: SEHNR, FQNEAQ (reference sequence). The CDR3 contains 14 residues. V shed 4 bases and J 1 base; nucleotides not matched to a gene: 4. CDR3 bases: TGTGCCAGCAGCTCGTTGACAGGGTCCTACGAGCAGTACTTC. Its translation: CASSSLTGSYEQYF.

The rearrangement uses TRBV29-1 and TRBJ2-7; D unclear. Germline CDR1 SQVTM, CDR2 ANQGSEA. The CDR3 runs to 13 residues. Trimming took 7 bases from V and 0 from J, leaving 13 bases between them. CDR3 in DNA: TGCAGCGCCTGTACAGATCACTCCTACGAGCAGTACTTC. It is translated as CSACTDHSYEQYF.

This chain links TRBV6-2 or TRBV6-3 with TRBJ1-2, with 7 positions matching TRBD1. J lost 8 bases, V lost 6 bases, and 9 bases had no gene match. CDR3 length: 13 residues. The germline gives CDR1 MNHEY, CDR2 SVGEGT. CDR3 amino acids: CASRFTGENGYTF. As DNA, the CDR3 is TGTGCCAGCAGATTCACAGGGGAGAACGGCTACACCTTC.

This clonotype has just a few counts. The chain links TRBV7-3 to TRBJ2-7; tentative D call: TRBD1 (6 bases). The length of the CDR3 is 14 residues. CDR1 SGHTA and CDR2 FQGTGA come from the germline V gene. Between the trimmed V and J ends, which lost 2 bases and 0 bases, there was a span of 8 bases. As DNA, the CDR3 is TGTGCCAGCAGCTTACAGGGGATCTCCTACGAGCAGTACTTC. This gives the protein CASSLQGISYEQYF.

V usage is TRBV27 and J usage is TRBJ2-7; D could derive from TRBD1 or TRBD2 (5 bases each). The CDR3 has 15 amino acids. The V end was cut by 3 bases, the J end by 0 bases, with 12 bases between. CDR1 is MNHEY, CDR2 SMNVEV, per germline (reference sequence). The CDR3 DNA sequence: TGTGCCAGCAGTTTTCTCCCGGGACGCTCCTACGAGCAGTACTTC. Residues: CASSFLPGRSYEQYF.

This chain connects TRBV2 to TRBJ2-7; TRBD2 might be the D (6 bases). Per germline, CDR1 SNHLY and CDR2 FYNNEI. The CDR3 is 15 residues long. V was pared by 2 bases and J by 2 bases, with 13 bases between. As DNA, the CDR3 is TGTGCCAGCAGTGAATGGCGGGAACCGACCTACGAGCAGTACTTC. It specifies CASSEWREPTYEQYF.

The rearrangement links TRBV12-3 or TRBV12-4 to TRBJ1-5, with 11 bases fitting TRBD1. CDR3 length equals 14 residues. The V gene end was trimmed by 1 base and the J gene end by 9 bases; junction bases not matched to a gene: 2. The CDR3 loop is CASSLGTGGTPQHF. In nucleotides, the CDR3 is TGTGCCAGCAGTTTAGGGACAGGGGGCACGCCCCAGCATTTT.

Only a few counts were recorded for this clonotype. The rearrangement links TRBV7-2 to TRBJ2-2; D is unclear. Trimming pared 2 bases from V and 3 bases from J, leaving 7 bases between. The germline V gene has CDR1 SGHTA and CDR2 FQGNSA. The CDR3 consists of 14 residues. The chain's CDR3 is CASSLRRDTGELFF. The CDR3 nucleotides are TGTGCCAGCAGCTTAAGAAGGGACACCGGGGAGCTGTTTTTT.

V gene TRBV6-2 or TRBV6-3 combines with J gene TRBJ2-7; D perhaps matches TRBD2 (6 bases). The CDR3 length is 14 residues. Deletions cut 4 bases from V and 3 bases from J, with 13 bases between. The germline V gene has CDR1 MNHEY and CDR2 SVGEGT. CDR3 protein: CASSSQTSIYEQYF. For the CDR3, the DNA is TGTGCCAGCAGTTCACAGACTAGTATCTACGAGCAGTACTTC.

This chain connects TRBV7-8 to TRBJ2-1, with 9 nucleotides matching TRBD1. Germline V gives CDR1 SGHVS, CDR2 FQNEAQ. This CDR3 is built from 15 residues. V trimming: 1 base; J trimming: 7 bases; junction bases outside the gene matches: 5. CDR3 bases: TGTGCCAGCAGCTTAGATCACAGGGGGCGTAATGAGCAGTTCTTC. This encodes CASSLDHRGRNEQFF.

This clonotype was observed a few times. The chain is built from TRBV6-5 and TRBJ1-3; D possibly corresponds to TRBD1 (5 bases). The germline V gene has CDR1 MNHEY and CDR2 SVGAGI. V lost 2 bases and J 0 bases, leaving 5 bases between the germline ends. CDR3 size: 14 residues. The CDR3 DNA reads TGTGCCAGCAGTTACGACAGCTCTGGAAACACCATATATTTT. This gives the protein CASSYDSSGNTIYF.

This clonotype appeared a few times. The rearrangement joins TRBV27 to TRBJ1-2; TRBD1 matches 7 bases. J lost 7 bases, V lost 5 bases, and 7 bases had no gene match. In germline, CDR1 is MNHEY, CDR2 SMNVEV (reference sequence). The CDR3 spans 13 residues. The CDR3 here is CASSIRQGSGYTF. CDR3 sequence (DNA): TGTGCCAGCAGTATAAGACAGGGCTCTGGCTACACCTTC.

This clonotype was observed a handful of times. This chain links TRBV20-1 with TRBJ2-1; 11 bases map to TRBD2. The CDR3 spans 12 residues. Germline CDR1 DFQATT, CDR2 SNEGSKA (reference sequence). V shed 6 bases, J shed 10 bases, and the junction held 5 bases outside the gene matches. The CDR3 bases are TGCAGTGCAACCCCTAGCGGGGGGGAGCAGTTCTTC. This sequence encodes CSATPSGGEQFF.

A single count supports this clonotype. The genes are TRBV18 and TRBJ2-7; TRBD2 aligns across 7 bases. There are 16 residues in the CDR3. Germline CDR1 reads KGHSH; CDR2 reads LQKENI. J lost 9 bases, V lost 3 bases, and 17 bases had no gene match. For the CDR3, the DNA is TGTGCCAGCTCACCGGCCGGGACTACATCACCGCAGGGGCAGTACTTC. Amino acids: CASSPAGTTSPQGQYF.

The chain combines TRBV24-1 with TRBJ2-3, with 12 bases matching TRBD2. Per germline, CDR1 KGHDR and CDR2 SFDVKD. This CDR3 region has 16 residues. V was clipped by 2 bases and J by 5 bases; unmatched bases: 4. CDR3 in DNA: TGTGCCACCAGTGATTCCGGGACTAGCGGGCTAGATACGCAGTATTTT. Translating it yields CATSDSGTSGLDTQYF.

The V call is TRBV20-1, the J call TRBJ1-6, with D perhaps matching TRBD1 (5 bases). V shed 0 bases and J shed 8 bases, with 17 bases lying between them. The germline gives CDR1 DFQATT, CDR2 SNEGSKA (reference sequence). The CDR3 extends over 16 amino acids. Written as DNA, the CDR3 is TGCAGTGCTAGAGATAAGGTCCAGGGTACAGATTCACCCCTCCACTTT. This codes for CSARDKVQGTDSPLHF.

The V gene is TRBV7-2, the J gene TRBJ1-1, with a tentative D call TRBD1 (6 bases). This CDR3 spans 15 amino acids. The V and J ends lost 1 base and 5 bases respectively, with 14 bases between them. Germline lookup yields CDR1 SGHTA and CDR2 FQGNSA. The CDR3 region is CASSLVSGELTEAFF. In DNA, the CDR3 is TGTGCCAGCAGCTTAGTTTCAGGGGAGTTAACTGAAGCTTTCTTT.

This clonotype was counted between two and nine times. CDR3 sequence reads: CATSVAHSNQPQHF. Written as DNA, the CDR3 is TGTGCCACCAGTGTCGCACACAGCAATCAGCCCCAGCATTTT. The gene calls are TRBV24-1 and TRBJ1-5; no clear D. CDR3 length equals 14 residues. Trimming pared 5 bases from V and 1 base from J, leaving 8 bases between. Germline assignment: CDR1 KGHDR and CDR2 SFDVKD.

The chain carries TRBV20-1 and TRBJ2-5; 11 nucleotides match TRBD2. The germline V gene has CDR1 DFQATT and CDR2 SNEGSKA (reference sequence). With 6 bases clipped from V and 1 base from J, the junction kept 10 bases outside the gene matches. The CDR3 has 16 residues. CDR3 amino acids: CSAGPPSGRTQETQYF. CDR3 nucleotides: TGCAGTGCGGGCCCCCCTAGCGGGAGGACCCAAGAGACCCAGTACTTC.

In the case of this clonotype: No conserved phenylalanine or tryptophan is present at the end of the CDR3, so a read error is the likely explanation. The chain links TRBV24-1 to TRBJ2-3; 8 positions match TRBD2. The CDR3 has 13 amino acids. With 9 bases clipped from V and 1 base from J, the junction kept 2 bases outside the gene matches. CDR1 and CDR2 (germline): KGHDR, SFDVKD. The CDR3 spells CATGAGGTDTQYL. In DNA form, the CDR3 reads TGTGCCACCGGAGCGGGGGGCACAGATACGCAGTATTTA.

The genes are TRBV2 and TRBJ2-2; 13 nucleotides match TRBD2. The germline CDR1 and CDR2 sequences are SNHLY and FYNNEI. The CDR3 covers 18 residues. The junction had 11 bases not matched to a gene; V was cut back by 5 bases and J by 5 bases. CDR3 residues: CASSSGTSGTWGTGELFF. CDR3 in DNA: TGTGCCAGCAGTTCCGGGACTAGCGGGACCTGGGGGACCGGGGAGCTGTTTTTT.

This clonotype was detected ten times or more. The chain joins TRBV5-8 to TRBJ2-3; the match to TRBD2 covers 7 bases. The J segment lost 0 bases and the V segment lost 4 bases, leaving 5 bases of the junction unmatched. The CDR3 is 15 amino acids. Germline CDR1 SGHTS, CDR2 YDEGEE. The CDR3 loop reads CASSPVGGSTDTQYF. CDR3 nucleotides: TGTGCCAGCAGCCCCGTGGGAGGGAGCACAGATACGCAGTATTTT.